This T cell receptor (beta chain) was found in a study of metastatic and nonmetastatic thyroid tumors. Study overall: The comparison covered peripheral blood and tumor or nodule tissue in malignant and benign thyroid patients. Study findings and constraints: The study reportedly found significantly higher TCR beta diversity in malignant thyroid tumors than benign nodules, in blood and tumor.

This clone was detected many times. Its antigen is not identified. In the original analysis: CDR3 differences across clinicopathological groups were used to build a distant-metastasis classifier for papillary thyroid cancer. MiXCR was used by TCRdb to re-call the PCR reads. Clone size and V and J calls follow TCRdb, not the original study. The sample consists of around 35,000 clones, approximately 17% of them appearing once. This CDR3 is 15 amino acids long. V gave up 1 base and J gave up 4 bases, with 14 bases separating them. Germline V gene data show CDR1 as DFQATT and CDR2 as SNEGSKA (reference sequence). Among the patients, none had received any treatment before thyroid surgery.

The chain employs TRBV20-1 and TRBJ2-1, with D possibly matching TRBD2 (7 bases). Specimen: blood. The source is a male donor with papillary thyroid cancer or a benign thyroid nodule (not recorded which). Some clones in this sample may be carry-over from other donors' samples. The CDR3 sequence: CSARGGGGAYNEQFF. The CDR3 DNA follows: TGCAGTGCTAGAGGGGGAGGGGGGGCATACAATGAGCAGTTCTTC.